This TCR beta chain was retrieved from a study of cytomegalovirus exposure and HLA in healthy donors. Donors counted as nominally healthy when sampled, yet unrecorded immune exposures were likely. PCR was performed using 60 Vbeta and 13 Jbeta primers. Produced via immunoSEQ multiplex PCR; TCRdb's table is partial and in-frame only. Of 150,000 to 200,000 clones in the sample, approximately 78% are singletons; the top ten hold roughly 7.6%. Overall study results and limits: Analyzed later, association rates of TCRs varied across HLA loci, with DRB1 most and HLA-C fewest. Near-uniform donor sequencing depth was presumed by presence/absence analyses. Sequence variants that were highly shared formed a cluster that was likely a sequencing artifact.

A word on this clone: Its antigen remains unidentified.

The CDR3 totals 14 residues. In germline, CDR1 is LGHNA, CDR2 YSLEER. V gave up 1 base and J gave up 5 bases; unmatched junction bases: 3. The specimen was PBMCs. This receptor was identified in a woman aged 25 to 45 in good health and CMV-seropositive. This chain joins TRBV4-3 and TRBJ1-2, with 8 bases lining up with TRBD1. Here the CDR3 reads CASSQAGGGYGYTF. Written as DNA, the CDR3 is TGCGCCAGCAGCCAAGCAGGGGGCGGTTATGGCTACACCTTC.